Following are 29 T cell receptor beta chains from one sample sequenced in a study of T cell responses to AZD1222 COVID-19 vaccine. Libraries were prepared by immunoSEQ multiplex PCR; TCRdb keeps only in-frame clonotypes and omits some of them. The sample carries around 130,000 clones, over 85% recorded once. Material: peripheral blood, obtained on day 0 of AZD1222 vaccination. These receptors all come from an adult in good health.

The rearrangement links TRBV28 to TRBJ2-7; the D gene is possibly TRBD1 (6 bases). From germline, CDR1 is MDHEN and CDR2 SYDVKM. Deletions cut 3 bases from V and 1 base from J, with 16 bases between. CDR3 size: 16 residues. The CDR3 DNA is TGTGCCAGCAGTTTCATTCCCTATGGACAGTCCTACGAGCAGTACTTC. It codes for CASSFIPYGQSYEQYF.

The genes are TRBV28 and TRBJ1-5, with D hard to call. The CDR3 runs 13 residues. Trimming removed 7 bases from V and 7 bases from J, with 14 bases in between. Germline V lookup: CDR1 MDHEN, CDR2 SYDVKM. The CDR3 DNA follows: TGTGCCAGCACAGGCCCGCGAGGGCAGCCCCAGCATTTT. It is translated as CASTGPRGQPQHF.

The gene calls are TRBV4-2 and TRBJ2-4; 7 nucleotides agree with TRBD2. The germline CDR1 and CDR2 sequences are LGHNA and YNFKEQ. V gave up 0 bases and J gave up 2 bases; unmatched junction bases: 7. This CDR3 has 17 amino acids. CDR3 amino acids: CASSQDAGVGPKNIQYF. DNA of the CDR3: TGTGCCAGCAGCCAAGATGCGGGAGTGGGGCCCAAAAACATTCAGTACTTC.

This chain uses TRBV28 with TRBJ2-1, with TRBD2 identical over 7 bases. J was trimmed by 8 bases and V by 3 bases; bases with no gene match: 16. This CDR3 has 17 residues. The germline CDR1 and CDR2 sequences are MDHEN and SYDVKM. The CDR3 DNA sequence: TGTGCCAGCAGTTTTTATGGAGCGGGACCTAAAGACGATGAGCAGTTCTTC. Its translation is CASSFYGAGPKDDEQFF.

CDR3 residues: CASSLIGVSEETQYF. The CDR3 nucleotides read TGCGCCAGCAGCTTGATAGGGGTTTCAGAAGAGACCCAGTACTTC. This rearrangement joins TRBV5-1 to TRBJ2-5, with D perhaps matching TRBD1 (5 bases). With 1 base removed from V and 3 bases from J, the gap between germline ends came to 13 bases. Germline V gene lookup returns CDR1 SGHRS and CDR2 YFSETQ. This CDR3 has 15 residues.

V usage is TRBV6-5 and J usage is TRBJ1-2; 8 bases are a match to TRBD1. The CDR3 spans 15 residues. The germline V gene encodes CDR1 MNHEY and CDR2 SVGAGI. The ends lost 2 bases at V and 4 bases at J; junction bases unmatched: 6. CDR3 DNA: TGTGCCAGCAGTTACCTGGGACAGGCGGGCTATGGCTACACCTTC. Its protein is CASSYLGQAGYGYTF.

This clone was counted a single time. The rearrangement uses TRBV9 and TRBJ1-1, with D unresolved. V dropped 4 bases and J dropped 6 bases, with 16 bases sitting between them. Germline V CDR1 and CDR2: SGDLS, YYNGEE. This CDR3 spans 14 amino acids. The CDR3 spells CASSSHTGMPEAFF. CDR3 sequence (DNA): TGTGCCAGCAGCTCCCACACGGGAATGCCTGAAGCTTTCTTT. Looking up the rest from reference TRBV9 and TRBJ1-1 gives the full variable domain: DSGVTQTPKHLITATGQRVTLRCSPRSGDLSVYWYQQSLDQGLQFLIQYYNGEERAKGNILERFSAQQFPDLHSELNLSSLELGDSALYFCASSSHTGMPEAFFGQGTRLTVV.

This clone was recorded once. The chain combines TRBV28 with TRBJ2-7, with D hard to call. This CDR3 spans 12 amino acids. V was trimmed by 2 bases and J by 4 bases, leaving 6 bases between them. Per germline, CDR1 MDHEN and CDR2 SYDVKM. CDR3 sequence reads: CASSLPGYEQYF. The CDR3 DNA reads as TGTGCCAGCAGTTTACCAGGATACGAGCAGTACTTC.

The gene calls are TRBV19 and TRBJ2-6; no clear D gene. This CDR3 spans 13 amino acids. V dropped 3 bases and J dropped 4 bases, with 4 bases sitting between them. The germline gives CDR1 LNHDA, CDR2 SQIVND (reference sequence). The CDR3 loop reads CASSIAGANVLTF. DNA of the CDR3: TGTGCCAGTAGTATCGCGGGGGCCAACGTCCTGACTTTC. The full variable domain, with the rest looked up from reference TRBV19 and TRBJ2-6, is DGGITQSPKYLFRKEGQNVTLSCEQNLNHDAMYWYRQDPGQGLRLIYYSQIVNDFQKGDIAEGYSVSREKKESFPLTVTSAQKNPTAFYLCASSIAGANVLTFGAGSRLTVL.

Only one count was recorded for this clone. Other DNA sequences in the sample encode the same CDR3. CDR3 region: CASRDRGNTEAFF. The CDR3 bases are TGTGCCAGTAGGGACAGGGGTAACACTGAAGCTTTCTTT. V usage is TRBV19 and J usage is TRBJ1-1; 9 bases align to TRBD1. The CDR3 runs 13 residues. V shed 6 bases and J 2 bases; nucleotides not matched to a gene: 1. Per germline, CDR1 LNHDA and CDR2 SQIVND (reference sequence).

The chain has TRBV30 and TRBJ2-1, with D unresolved. This CDR3 comprises 13 residues. Germline V gives CDR1 GTSNPN, CDR2 SVGIG (reference sequence). V was cut by 1 base and J by 12 bases, with 16 bases left in between. The CDR3 nucleotides read TGTGCCTGGAGTGGGACCACTACGGCCGTGCAGTTCTTC. Translated, it gives CAWSGTTTAVQFF.

This clone has a handful of counts. The chain joins TRBV4-1 to TRBJ1-5; 7 bases agree with TRBD1. The germline gives CDR1 MGHRA, CDR2 YSYEKL. The CDR3 is 16 residues long. Trimming took 4 bases from V and 6 from J; bases not matched to a gene: 12. Written as DNA, the CDR3 is TGCGCCAGCAGCCGAGATAGACAGGGAGGGGGTCAGCCCCAGCATTTT. It translates to CASSRDRQGGGQPQHF.

This chain links TRBV4-1 with TRBJ2-1; possibly TRBD1 or TRBD2 for D (6 bases each). This CDR3 is 14 amino acids long. The V and J ends lost 0 bases and 8 bases respectively, with 11 bases between them. CDR1 MGHRA and CDR2 YSYEKL come from the germline V gene. CDR3 sequence: CASSQDLGGDEQFF. The CDR3 DNA is TGCGCCAGCAGCCAAGATCTGGGGGGCGATGAGCAGTTCTTC.

The chain combines TRBV5-1 with TRBJ1-2; TRBD1 aligns across 10 bases. J was trimmed by 5 bases and V by 4 bases; bases with no gene match: 8. Germline CDR1 is SGHRS and CDR2 is YFSETQ. There are 15 residues in the CDR3. CDR3 nucleotide sequence: TGCGCCAGCAGCCCCAACCAGGGACAGGGGTATGGCTACACCTTC. Amino acids: CASSPNQGQGYGYTF.

The CDR3 spells CAWGRGSLEQYF. For the CDR3, the DNA is TGTGCCTGGGGTAGGGGTTCCCTCGAGCAGTACTTC. V is TRBV30 and J is TRBJ2-7; D perhaps matches TRBD1 (5 bases). The CDR3 has 12 residues. CDR1 is GTSNPN and CDR2 is SVGIG in the germline V gene (reference sequence). Deletions cut 5 bases from V and 6 bases from J, with 14 bases between.

Regarding this clone: This sample includes further DNA sequences coding for the same CDR3. The rearrangement links TRBV27 to TRBJ2-7; D unresolved. Germline CDR1 reads MNHEY; CDR2 reads SMNVEV (reference sequence). The CDR3 loop spans 12 amino acids. The V end lost 2 bases, the J end lost 6 bases, and 8 bases lay between the germline ends. CDR3 sequence reads: CASSLGSGEQYF. The DNA of the CDR3 is TGTGCCAGCAGTTTAGGGTCTGGCGAGCAGTACTTC.

The chain recombines TRBV7-2 with TRBJ1-1; a possible D gene is TRBD1 (5 bases). Deletions cut 4 bases from V and 11 bases from J, with 17 bases between. CDR3 length: 13 residues. The germline V gene has CDR1 SGHTA and CDR2 FQGNSA. CDR3 DNA sequence: TGTGCCAGCAGCTCACTGAGGGTTGGGGGTGCTTTCTTT. Its translation is CASSSLRVGGAFF.

The chain combines TRBV6-5 with TRBJ1-1, with a tentative D call TRBD1 (6 bases). Germline CDR1 is MNHEY and CDR2 is SVGAGI. The CDR3 runs to 12 residues. V lost 5 bases to trimming and J lost 5 bases, with 9 bases between them. The CDR3 is CASSPGQTEAFF. DNA of the CDR3: TGTGCCAGCAGTCCCGGACAGACTGAAGCTTTCTTT.

This chain uses TRBV7-2 with TRBJ2-1; D uncertain. The germline CDR1 and CDR2 sequences are SGHTA and FQGNSA. V was clipped by 2 bases and J by 0 bases, with 2 bases between them. CDR3 length: 13 amino acids. CDR3 protein: CASSLSSYNEQFF. The CDR3 nucleotides read TGTGCCAGCAGCTTAAGCTCCTACAATGAGCAGTTCTTC.

V and J are TRBV5-1 and TRBJ1-3; TRBD1 agrees at 7 bases. CDR1 SGHRS and CDR2 YFSETQ come from the germline V gene. CDR3 length: 15 amino acids. Trimming at V came to 5 bases and at J to 0 bases, leaving 5 bases not matched to a gene. CDR3 sequence (DNA): TGCGCCAGCAGGGAGGACAGGACCTCTGGAAACACCATATATTTT. Translation gives CASREDRTSGNTIYF.

J is TRBJ1-5 and V is TRBV18, with unresolved D. V lost 3 bases, J lost 3 bases, and 9 bases lay in between. The CDR3 is 14 residues long. Germline CDR1 reads KGHSH; CDR2 reads LQKENI. CDR3 nucleotides: TGTGCCAGCTCACCGAGGCAGGACAATCAGCCCCAGCATTTT. Protein sequence: CASSPRQDNQPQHF.

The chain links TRBV30 to TRBJ1-1; 7 nucleotides align to TRBD1. CDR3 length equals 14 residues. Germline V gene data show CDR1 as GTSNPN and CDR2 as SVGIG (reference sequence). The J segment lost 8 bases and the V segment lost 0 bases, leaving 9 bases of the junction unmatched. The CDR3 bases are TGTGCCTGGAGTGTACCAGGGGGTCATAGGGAAGCTTTCTTT. It specifies CAWSVPGGHREAFF.

The chain uses TRBV6-5 and TRBJ1-3; D is unresolved. The CDR3 totals 12 residues. Deletions cut 4 bases from V and 2 bases from J, with 3 bases between. Germline CDR1 is MNHEY and CDR2 is SVGAGI. Here the CDR3 reads CASSFAGNTIYF. The DNA for the CDR3 is TGTGCCAGCAGTTTCGCTGGAAACACCATATATTTT.

CDR3 in amino acids: CASSLGPGTGLTDTQYF. The DNA for the CDR3 is TGTGCCAGCAGCTTAGGGCCAGGAACAGGGTTAACAGATACGCAGTATTTT. V and J are TRBV7-3 and TRBJ2-3, with D possibly being TRBD1 (6 bases). Germline V gives CDR1 SGHTA, CDR2 FQGTGA. The CDR3 covers 17 residues. Trimming stripped 2 bases from V and 3 bases from J, with 18 bases between.

The V and J genes are TRBV19 and TRBJ1-1; D is unclear. Germline V CDR1 and CDR2: LNHDA, SQIVND (reference sequence). The CDR3 covers 12 residues. With 2 bases removed from V and 8 bases from J, the gap between germline ends came to 9 bases. The CDR3 nucleotides read TGTGCCAGTAGTATAAACCTAAACGAAGCTTTCTTT. It is translated as CASSINLNEAFF.

The chain carries TRBV23-1 and TRBJ2-5; 7 bases align to TRBD1. TRBV23-1 is sorted into the ORF group, with uncertain function. The CDR3 is 16 amino acids. V was clipped by 0 bases and J by 6 bases; unmatched bases: 10. The chain's CDR3 is CASSQSCDRATKTQYF. The CDR3 DNA follows: TGCGCCAGCAGTCAATCCTGTGACAGGGCGACTAAGACCCAGTACTTC.

This sequence joins TRBV4-2 and TRBJ1-5; D uncertain. CDR1 is LGHNA, CDR2 YNFKEQ, per germline. Deletions cut 0 bases from V and 1 base from J, with 1 base between. CDR3 size: 13 residues. The CDR3 nucleotides read TGTGCCAGCAGCCAAGACAGCAATCAGCCCCAGCATTTT. Translating gives CASSQDSNQPQHF.

CDR3 DNA sequence: TGTGCCAGTAGTGCGACAGTCAATCAGCCCCAGCATTTT. This sequence encodes CASSATVNQPQHF. The gene calls are TRBV19 and TRBJ1-5; TRBD1 is a possible D gene (5 bases). With 5 bases removed from V and 3 bases from J, the gap between germline ends came to 8 bases. CDR1 and CDR2 (germline): LNHDA, SQIVND (reference sequence). The CDR3 is made up of 13 amino acids.

A single count supports this clone. The rearrangement links TRBV5-6 to TRBJ1-6; 7 bases align to TRBD1. Germline V gene lookup returns CDR1 SGHDT and CDR2 YYEEEE. V shed 4 bases and J 0 bases; nucleotides not matched to a gene: 10. This CDR3 has 18 amino acids. The CDR3 DNA sequence: TGTGCCAGCAGCCGGGACAGCCTTATCAGCTCCTATAATTCACCCCTCCACTTT. It yields the protein CASSRDSLISSYNSPLHF.